This T cell receptor (beta chain) was recovered during a study of T cell repertoires in cytomegalovirus infection. TCRdb recomputed calls from the reads with MiXCR, one row per CDR3 protein. The sample yields 450,000 to 600,000 distinct CDR3 sequences, around 30% seen once. The V end lost 5 bases, the J end lost 4 bases, and 8 bases lay between the germline ends. This CDR3 has 11 residues. The germline V gene encodes CDR1 DFQATT and CDR2 SNEGSKA (reference sequence). As regards this clonotype: What it binds is not known.

The chain carries TRBV20-1 and TRBJ1-2; no firm D call. Here the sequenced sample was cultured PBMCs, taken from culture after CMV antigen stimulation. The origin of this receptor is a human donor in good health (CMV status not recorded). Some clones in this sample may be carry-over from other donors' samples. The CDR3 here is CSAQEPYGYTF. DNA for the CDR3: TGCAGTGCTCAAGAGCCCTATGGCTACACCTTC.